A single sample is the source of the 29 T cell receptor beta chains below, sequenced in a study of T cells in Graves' hyperthyroidism and ophthalmopathy (dated by TCRdb to about 2019). The method was multiplex PCR. The sequencing machine was an Illumina HiSeq 2000. The TCR beta CDR3 regions were amplified from RNA transcripts. The first round of RT-PCR for the TCR CDR3 was performed with the HTBI primer set and the Qiagen OneStep RT-PCR kit. The public sequencing data were trimmed at Q25 with fastp and processed into clonotypes with MiXCR by TCRdb, which kept only in-frame beta chains. Rows merge per CDR3 protein into single entries with the most common DNA and genes. The sample table contains 300,000 to 400,000 distinct CDR3 sequences; only one count was recorded for 15% to 20% of them. Approximately 49% of the sample is taken by the ten largest. The specimen was blood. These receptors were obtained from a woman aged 45-65 years with Graves' hyperthyroidism.

V and J are TRBV20-1 and TRBJ1-1, with D tentatively TRBD1 (5 bases). This CDR3 is built from 15 residues. CDR1 is DFQATT, CDR2 SNEGSKA, per germline (reference sequence). The V gene lost 0 bases and the J gene lost 0 bases, with 11 bases spanning the gap. The CDR3 protein is CSARDPAGLNTEAFF. CDR3 coding DNA: TGCAGTGCTAGAGATCCGGCAGGGTTGAACACTGAAGCTTTCTTT.

The CDR3 bases are TGCGCCAGCAGCCAACTAGACGGAGGCAGCACAGATACGCAGTATTTT. Protein sequence: CASSQLDGGSTDTQYF. J is TRBJ2-3 and V is TRBV4-1, with a weak D call TRBD2 (5 bases). V lost 2 bases, J lost 0 bases, and 12 bases lay in between. Per the germline V gene, CDR1 is MGHRA and CDR2 is YSYEKL. The CDR3 spans 16 residues.

This clonotype turned up a few times. This rearrangement joins TRBV29-1 to TRBJ1-1; no reliable D call. The V gene lost 5 bases and the J gene lost 1 base, with 11 bases spanning the gap. This CDR3 is 13 amino acids long. The germline gives CDR1 SQVTM, CDR2 ANQGSEA. The CDR3 loop is CSVKDAGNTEAFF. As DNA, the CDR3 is TGCAGCGTTAAGGACGCAGGGAACACTGAAGCTTTCTTT.

V is TRBV20-1 and J is TRBJ2-1; 7 bases map to TRBD2. The ends lost 0 bases at V and 9 bases at J; junction bases unmatched: 14. Germline CDR1 is DFQATT and CDR2 is SNEGSKA (reference sequence). CDR3 length: 16 residues. CDR3 residues: CSARDGGGPTPGEQFF. CDR3 nucleotides: TGCAGTGCTAGAGATGGGGGGGGACCCACCCCGGGTGAGCAGTTCTTC.

This clonotype was picked up many times. Here the CDR3 DNA reads TGTGCCAGCAGCTTAGGCCTGGGGACCTATCAGCCCCAGCATTTT. Translation: CASSLGLGTYQPQHF. This rearrangement joins TRBV13 to TRBJ1-5, with D maybe TRBD1 (5 bases). V dropped 0 bases and J dropped 5 bases, with 11 bases sitting between them. The CDR3 is made up of 15 amino acids. Germline V gene data show CDR1 as PRHDT and CDR2 as FYEKMQ (reference sequence).

This clonotype was observed at least ten times. V is TRBV7-2 and J is TRBJ2-5, with D unresolved. The germline gives CDR1 SGHTA, CDR2 FQGNSA. The V end lost 4 bases, the J end lost 5 bases, and 14 bases lay between the germline ends. This CDR3 is built from 14 residues. CDR3 in DNA: TGTGCCAGCAGCTCTTTAAGGGTCGGGGAGACCCAGTACTTC. The encoded protein is CASSSLRVGETQYF.

This chain uses TRBV29-1 with TRBJ2-7; 7 nucleotides agree with TRBD2. V gave up 5 bases and J gave up 3 bases; unmatched junction bases: 13. The CDR3 has 15 residues. Germline loops: CDR1 SQVTM, CDR2 ANQGSEA. CDR3 sequence (DNA): TGCAGCGTTTTGGGAGGGCGGGGAATATACTACGAGCAGTACTTC. This gives the protein CSVLGGRGIYYEQYF.

This clonotype was found a few times. The rearrangement links TRBV19 to TRBJ1-1; D is undetermined. The CDR3 runs to 13 residues. Trimming cost V 4 bases and J 10 bases, with 16 bases left between them. Germline values: CDR1 LNHDA, CDR2 SQIVND (reference sequence). The CDR3 loop reads CASSTREGDGAFF. CDR3 in DNA: TGTGCCAGTAGTACGAGGGAGGGAGATGGAGCTTTCTTT.

This clonotype was observed a few times. The J gene is TRBJ2-1, the V gene TRBV20-1, with TRBD2 identical over 12 bases. Germline-derived CDR1 and CDR2 are DFQATT and SNEGSKA (reference sequence). CDR3 length: 18 residues. V lost 6 bases to trimming and J lost 1 base; unmatched junction nucleotides: 13. CDR3 region: CSAQGASGGGLSYNEQFF. CDR3 nucleotides: TGCAGTGCCCAAGGAGCTAGCGGGGGGGGGCTTTCCTACAATGAGCAGTTCTTC.

In its sample, this clonotype was seen many times. The chain combines TRBV18 with TRBJ1-1, with D possibly TRBD1 on 6 matching bases. CDR1 KGHSH and CDR2 LQKENI come from the germline V gene. The CDR3 sequence is 14 residues long. V dropped 1 base and J dropped 3 bases, with 9 bases sitting between them. The CDR3 DNA reads TGTGCCAGCTCACCACAGGGGGTCGACACTGAAGCTTTCTTT. Protein sequence: CASSPQGVDTEAFF. The whole variable domain, remainder taken from reference TRBV18 and TRBJ1-1, is NAGVMQNPRHLVRRRGQEARLRCSPMKGHSHVYWYRQLPEEGLKFMVYLQKENIIDESGMPKERFSAEFPKEGPSILRIQQVVRGDSAAYFCASSPQGVDTEAFFGQGTRLTVV.

This sequence joins TRBV6-1 and TRBJ1-5; D unclear. The CDR3 loop spans 14 amino acids. The ends were cut back, 6 bases at V and 6 bases at J, with 15 bases in the middle. Per the germline V gene, CDR1 is MNHNS and CDR2 is SASEGT. The CDR3 DNA sequence: TGTGCCAGCAGCTATATAGGGCCCTTTCAGCCCCAGCATTTT. It translates to CASSYIGPFQPQHF.

V is TRBV5-1 and J is TRBJ2-7, with a weak D call TRBD2 (5 bases). The CDR3 loop spans 14 amino acids. Germline V gives CDR1 SGHRS, CDR2 YFSETQ. Trimming removed 8 bases at V and 4 bases at J, with 19 bases between. The CDR3 nucleotides read TGCGCCAGTGCGGTCGGCGGAGGATTTTACGAGCAGTACTTC. This codes for CASAVGGGFYEQYF. The full variable domain, with the rest looked up from reference TRBV5-1 and TRBJ2-7, is KAGVTQTPRYLIKTRGQQVTLSCSPISGHRSVSWYQQTPGQGLQFLFEYFSETQRNKGNFPGRFSGRQFSNSRSEMNVSTLELGDSALYLCASAVGGGFYEQYFGPGTRLTVT.

The V and J genes are TRBV7-9 and TRBJ1-6; D ambiguous. The V gene's germline CDR1 is SEHNR and CDR2 FQNEAQ (reference sequence). Trimming left V 5 bases short and J 5 bases short, with 10 bases between. CDR3 size: 14 residues. As DNA, the CDR3 is TGTGCCAGCAGCCCCCCCAGTAATAATTCACCCCTCCACTTT. Amino acids: CASSPPSNNSPLHF.

J is TRBJ2-7 and V is TRBV5-1, with TRBD1 identical over 9 bases. Germline-derived CDR1 and CDR2 are SGHRS and YFSETQ. V gave up 1 base and J gave up 1 base; unmatched junction bases: 3. This CDR3 is built from 15 residues. The CDR3: CASSLTGTGSYEQYF. The CDR3 nucleotides read TGCGCCAGCAGCTTGACCGGGACAGGGTCCTACGAGCAGTACTTC.

The chain uses TRBV4-1 and TRBJ1-6, with D perhaps TRBD1 (5 bases). V dropped 4 bases and J dropped 8 bases, with 12 bases sitting between them. CDR3 length equals 14 residues. Germline lookup yields CDR1 MGHRA and CDR2 YSYEKL. The CDR3 sequence: CASSPSRGHSPLHF. CDR3 nucleotides: TGCGCCAGCAGCCCTAGCCGGGGACATTCACCCCTCCACTTT.

The rearrangement uses TRBV5-5 and TRBJ2-7; unclear D gene. Trimming pared 5 bases from V and 9 bases from J, leaving 33 bases between. Germline CDR1 and CDR2: SGHKS and YYEKEE (reference sequence). The CDR3 is made up of 18 amino acids. CDR3 sequence: CASSRQLPNNRIFQRQYF. Written as DNA, the CDR3 is TGTGCCAGCAGTAGACAACTGCCAAATAACCGAATTTTCCAAAGGCAGTACTTC.

The CDR3 sequence: CSASKVVTGELFF. The CDR3 coding sequence is TGCAGTGCTAGCAAGGTGGTCACCGGGGAGCTGTTTTTT. The V call is TRBV20-1, the J call TRBJ2-2; D is undetermined. Germline loops: CDR1 DFQATT, CDR2 SNEGSKA (reference sequence). Trimming pared 3 bases from V and 4 bases from J, leaving 9 bases between. The CDR3 has 13 residues.

This clonotype was seen at least ten times. J is TRBJ2-1 and V is TRBV5-6, with 8 positions matching TRBD2. V was pared by 4 bases and J by 5 bases, with 5 bases of the junction left unmatched. Germline assignment: CDR1 SGHDT and CDR2 YYEEEE. This CDR3 contains 14 residues. The DNA of the CDR3 is TGTGCCAGCAGCCCCGGGACTAGTGACAATGAGCAGTTCTTC. This sequence encodes CASSPGTSDNEQFF.

The chain carries TRBV27 and TRBJ2-1; 8 positions agree with TRBD1. CDR1 is MNHEY, CDR2 SMNVEV, per germline (reference sequence). The CDR3 has 14 residues. J was trimmed by 7 bases and V by 5 bases; bases with no gene match: 7. The CDR3 loop reads CASSPRTGRNEQFF. Here the CDR3 DNA reads TGTGCCAGCAGTCCGCGGACAGGGCGGAATGAGCAGTTCTTC.

This sequence joins TRBV4-2 and TRBJ2-7; TRBD2 agrees at 8 bases. V gave up 0 bases and J gave up 7 bases; unmatched junction bases: 11. The CDR3 runs 16 residues. The germline V gene encodes CDR1 LGHNA and CDR2 YNFKEQ. In DNA, the CDR3 is TGTGCCAGCAGCCAAGATCCCCCAACTAGCGGTGGAGAGCAGTACTTC. Translating gives CASSQDPPTSGGEQYF.

This chain uses TRBV12-3 or TRBV12-4 with TRBJ2-2; a weak D match, TRBD1 (5 bases). The CDR3 contains 14 residues. Trimming cost V 1 base and J 7 bases, with 10 bases left between them. The CDR3 sequence is CASSLDRLSGELFF. The DNA of the CDR3 is TGTGCCAGCAGTTTAGACAGGTTAAGCGGGGAGCTGTTTTTT.

This clonotype was recorded at least ten times. The chain has TRBV30 and TRBJ2-7, with D maybe TRBD1 (6 bases). V was shortened by 6 bases and J by 2 bases, with 14 bases between the two germline ends. The germline V gene has CDR1 GTSNPN and CDR2 SVGIG (reference sequence). The CDR3 spans 13 residues. The CDR3 sequence: CACLDRRTYEQYF. In DNA form, the CDR3 reads TGTGCCTGTTTGGACAGAAGGACCTACGAGCAGTACTTC.

Ten or more counts support this clonotype. The chain joins TRBV11-2 to TRBJ2-1; a possible D gene is TRBD2 (5 bases). In germline, CDR1 is SGHAT, CDR2 FQNNGV. This CDR3 is 15 amino acids long. Trimming pared 6 bases from V and 0 bases from J, leaving 12 bases between. The CDR3 loop is CASRQTGFSYNEQFF. Written as DNA, the CDR3 is TGTGCCAGCAGGCAAACGGGGTTCTCCTACAATGAGCAGTTCTTC.

This clonotype was seen a handful of times. This chain links TRBV20-1 with TRBJ2-1; 12 bases are a match to TRBD2. The germline V gene encodes CDR1 DFQATT and CDR2 SNEGSKA (reference sequence). The CDR3 has 17 amino acids. The J segment lost 4 bases and the V segment lost 5 bases, leaving 12 bases of the junction unmatched. Written as DNA, the CDR3 is TGCAGTGCTGCTACTAGCGGGGGGAATCTTTTTTACAATGAGCAGTTCTTC. Its protein product is CSAATSGGNLFYNEQFF.

The chain recombines TRBV24-1 with TRBJ2-3; 9 positions agree with TRBD1. In germline, CDR1 is KGHDR, CDR2 SFDVKD. V gave up 4 bases and J gave up 0 bases; unmatched junction bases: 7. The CDR3 is made up of 17 amino acids. Written as DNA, the CDR3 is TGTGCCACCAGTGACTTGAGGACAGGGGCCAGCACAGATACGCAGTATTTT. The encoded protein is CATSDLRTGASTDTQYF.

This clonotype was counted only a few times. CDR3 loop: CASSQTGQGGRGNQPQHF. As DNA, the CDR3 is TGCGCCAGCAGCCAGACAGGACAGGGGGGTAGGGGCAATCAGCCCCAGCATTTT. This chain joins TRBV4-1 and TRBJ1-5, with TRBD1 matching over 10 bases. After removal of 3 bases from V and 2 bases from J, the junction contained 10 bases not matched to a gene. Looked up from germline, CDR1 is MGHRA and CDR2 is YSYEKL. CDR3 length: 18 residues.

The genes are TRBV5-4 and TRBJ2-5, with D unclear. This CDR3 comprises 14 residues. Between the trimmed V and J ends, which lost 0 bases and 5 bases, there was a span of 11 bases. Germline lookup yields CDR1 SGHNT and CDR2 YYREEE (reference sequence). CDR3 nucleotides: TGTGCCAGCAGCTTGGCCCTGGGTCGGGAGACCCAGTACTTC. Amino acid sequence: CASSLALGRETQYF.

The V call is TRBV7-3, the J call TRBJ2-1, with 11 bases identical to TRBD1. The trim removed 5 bases at V and 2 bases at J, leaving 5 bases unmatched. CDR1 and CDR2 (germline): SGHTA, FQGTGA. CDR3 length: 16 residues. CDR3 DNA: TGTGCCAGCAGCGTGACGGGACAGGGGGCCTACAATGAGCAGTTCTTC. It translates to CASSVTGQGAYNEQFF. Variable domain in full (rest from reference TRBV7-3 and TRBJ2-1): GAGVSQTPSNKVTEKGKYVELRCDPISGHTALYWYRQSLGQGPEFLIYFQGTGAADDSGLPNDRFFAVRPEGSVSTLKIQRTERGDSAVYLCASSVTGQGAYNEQFFGPGTRLTVL.

The sample holds many counts of this clonotype. The chain recombines TRBV30 with TRBJ2-3; 9 bases map to TRBD2. The ends lost 2 bases at V and 4 bases at J; junction bases unmatched: 7. CDR3 size: 15 residues. Germline V gene sequence: CDR1 GTSNPN, CDR2 SVGIG (reference sequence). For the CDR3, the DNA is TGTGCCTGGAGTCACGCAGCGGGGGGCGCAGATACGCAGTATTTT. Amino acid sequence: CAWSHAAGGADTQYF.